What follows is one T cell receptor (beta chain) and its context. Trimming removed 0 bases from V and 9 bases from J, with 13 bases in between. In germline, CDR1 is SGHDT, CDR2 YYEEEE. The CDR3 has 15 amino acids. Described time point: recipient sample about 28 days before transplant, after cytoreduction. The sample is drawn from a study of T cell clonotyping in hematopoietic cell transplantation. Sequencing used immunoSEQ multiplex PCR; TCRdb keeps in-frame clones, though not all of them. The sample yields over 10,000 clones, approximately 80% seen once. V is TRBV5-6 and J is TRBJ1-6; the D is unclear. The material was peripheral blood mononuclear cells, obtained before stem cell transplant. This clonotype was obtained from a man in his 60s with acute myeloid leukemia. Some clones in this sample may be carry-over from other donors' samples. This CDR3 is CASSLGTTIVSPLHF. The DNA of the CDR3 is TGTGCCAGCAGCTTGGGTACCACAATAGTTTCACCCCTCCACTTT.